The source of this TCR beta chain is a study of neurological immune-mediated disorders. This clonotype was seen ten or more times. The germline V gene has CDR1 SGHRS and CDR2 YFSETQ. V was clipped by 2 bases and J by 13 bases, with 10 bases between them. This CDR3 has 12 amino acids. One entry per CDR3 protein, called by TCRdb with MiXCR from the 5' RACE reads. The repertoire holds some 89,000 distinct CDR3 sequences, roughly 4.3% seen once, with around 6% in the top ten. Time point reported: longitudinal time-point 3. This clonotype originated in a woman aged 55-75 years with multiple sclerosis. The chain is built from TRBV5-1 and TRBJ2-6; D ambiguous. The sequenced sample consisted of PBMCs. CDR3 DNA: TGCGCCAGCAGCTTCACCCAAGAAGTCCTGACTTTC. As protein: CASSFTQEVLTF. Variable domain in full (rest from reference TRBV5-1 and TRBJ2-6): KAGVTQTPRYLIKTRGQQVTLSCSPISGHRSVSWYQQTPGQGLQFLFEYFSETQRNKGNFPGRFSGRQFSNSRSEMNVSTLELGDSALYLCASSFTQEVLTFGAGSRLTVL.